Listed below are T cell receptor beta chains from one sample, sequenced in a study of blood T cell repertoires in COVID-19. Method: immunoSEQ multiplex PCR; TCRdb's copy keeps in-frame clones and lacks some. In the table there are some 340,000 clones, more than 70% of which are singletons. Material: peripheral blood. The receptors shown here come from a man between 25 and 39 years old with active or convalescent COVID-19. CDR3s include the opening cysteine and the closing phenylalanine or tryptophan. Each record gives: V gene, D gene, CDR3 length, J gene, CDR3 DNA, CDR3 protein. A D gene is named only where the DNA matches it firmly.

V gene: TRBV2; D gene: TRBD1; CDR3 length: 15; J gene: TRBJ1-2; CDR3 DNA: TGTGCCAGCAGTGTTTTAGGCGACAGGGGTGAAGGCTACACCTTC; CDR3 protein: CASSVLGDRGEGYTF
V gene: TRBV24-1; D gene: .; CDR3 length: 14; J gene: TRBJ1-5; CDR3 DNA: TGTGCCACCAGTGATTGGGAGAGCAATCAGCCCCAGCATTTT; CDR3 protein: CATSDWESNQPQHF
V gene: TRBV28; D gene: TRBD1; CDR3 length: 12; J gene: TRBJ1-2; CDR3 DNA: TGTGCCAGCAGTAGACAGGGGTCTGGCTACACCTTC; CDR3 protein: CASSRQGSGYTF
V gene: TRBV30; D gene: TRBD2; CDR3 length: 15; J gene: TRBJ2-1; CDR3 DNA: TGTGCTTCTCGGAGCGGGAGGGCCGCATACAATGAGCAGTTCTTC; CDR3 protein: CASRSGRAAYNEQFF
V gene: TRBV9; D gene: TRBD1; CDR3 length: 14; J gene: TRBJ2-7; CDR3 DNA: TGTGCCAGCAGCGTCGGGACAGGGGTCTACGAGCAGTACTTC; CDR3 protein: CASSVGTGVYEQYF
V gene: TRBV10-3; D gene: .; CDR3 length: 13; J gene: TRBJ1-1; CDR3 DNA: TGTGCCATCAGTGAGGGGCGCGAGACTGAAGCTTTCTTT; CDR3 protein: CAISEGRETEAFF
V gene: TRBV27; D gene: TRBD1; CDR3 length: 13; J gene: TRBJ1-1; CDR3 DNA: TGTGCCAGCAGTCCGACAGGGGATTCTGAAGCTTTCTTT; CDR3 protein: CASSPTGDSEAFF
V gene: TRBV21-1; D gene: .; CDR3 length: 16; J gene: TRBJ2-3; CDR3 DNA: TGTGCCAGCAGCACCCCCAGGGGGTTCTATCCAGATACGCAGTATTTT; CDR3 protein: CASSTPRGFYPDTQYF
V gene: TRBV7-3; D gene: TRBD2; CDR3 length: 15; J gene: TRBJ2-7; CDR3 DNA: TGTGCCAGCAGCTCCGAGGGAGGGAGCGCCTACGAGCAGTACTTC; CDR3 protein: CASSSEGGSAYEQYF
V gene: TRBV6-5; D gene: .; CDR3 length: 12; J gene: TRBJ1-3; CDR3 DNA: TGTGCCAGCATCAGCTCTGGAAACACCATATATTTT; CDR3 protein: CASISSGNTIYF
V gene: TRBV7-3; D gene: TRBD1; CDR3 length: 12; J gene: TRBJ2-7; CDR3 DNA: TGTGCCAGCAGTTTTACAGGGGGCGAGCAGTACTTC; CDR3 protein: CASSFTGGEQYF
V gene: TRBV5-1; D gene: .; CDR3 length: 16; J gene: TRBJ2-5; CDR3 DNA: TGCGCCAGCAGCCTTCGGGTGGGGGGGCCTCAAGAGACCCAGTACTTC; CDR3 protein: CASSLRVGGPQETQYF
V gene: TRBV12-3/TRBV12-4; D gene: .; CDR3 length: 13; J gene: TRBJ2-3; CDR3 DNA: TGTGCCAGCAGTTTAGCGATCGAGCTTACGCAGTATTTT; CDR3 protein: CASSLAIELTQYF
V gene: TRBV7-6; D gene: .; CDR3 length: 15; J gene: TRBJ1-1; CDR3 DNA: TGTGCCAGCAGCTTATATGACAGCAGAAACACTGAAGCTTTCTTT; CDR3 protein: CASSLYDSRNTEAFF
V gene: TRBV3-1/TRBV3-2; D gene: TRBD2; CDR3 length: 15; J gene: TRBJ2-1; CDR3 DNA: TGTGCCAGCAGCCAAGGAGCGGGAGTACACAATGAGCAGTTCTTC; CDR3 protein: CASSQGAGVHNEQFF
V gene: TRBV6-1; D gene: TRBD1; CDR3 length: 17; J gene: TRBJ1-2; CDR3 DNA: TGTGCCAGCAGTGGCGGGACAGGGGGCCAAACCCGCTATGGCTACACCTTC; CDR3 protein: CASSGGTGGQTRYGYTF
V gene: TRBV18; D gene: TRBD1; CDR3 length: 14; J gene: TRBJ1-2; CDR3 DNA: TGTGCCAGCTCACCAAGGACAGGATCCTATGGCTACACCTTC; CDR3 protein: CASSPRTGSYGYTF